Listed here is a single TCR beta chain. This record comes from a study of blood T cell repertoires in COVID-19. Study-wide background: Acute and convalescent COVID-19 samples came from the United States, Italy and Spain. Sources were T cells, B-cell-depleted T cells, or PBMCs; the material itself was cDNA or gDNA.

Generated by immunoSEQ multiplex PCR, the TCRdb table keeps only in-frame clones and is missing some. This sample has under 200,000 clones, with about 87% found just once. The germline V gene has CDR1 SGHVS and CDR2 FQNEAQ. Trimming at V came to 4 bases and at J to 2 bases, leaving 6 bases not matched to a gene. The CDR3 is made up of 17 amino acids. This TCR derives from a woman between 65 and 79 years old with COVID-19, enrolled during active disease. The chain joins TRBV7-8 to TRBJ2-3; 13 bases are a match to TRBD2. The specimen sequenced was peripheral blood. CDR3 loop: CASSSKGLAGFTDTQYF. As DNA, the CDR3 is TGTGCCAGCAGCTCGAAGGGACTAGCGGGGTTCACAGATACGCAGTATTTT.